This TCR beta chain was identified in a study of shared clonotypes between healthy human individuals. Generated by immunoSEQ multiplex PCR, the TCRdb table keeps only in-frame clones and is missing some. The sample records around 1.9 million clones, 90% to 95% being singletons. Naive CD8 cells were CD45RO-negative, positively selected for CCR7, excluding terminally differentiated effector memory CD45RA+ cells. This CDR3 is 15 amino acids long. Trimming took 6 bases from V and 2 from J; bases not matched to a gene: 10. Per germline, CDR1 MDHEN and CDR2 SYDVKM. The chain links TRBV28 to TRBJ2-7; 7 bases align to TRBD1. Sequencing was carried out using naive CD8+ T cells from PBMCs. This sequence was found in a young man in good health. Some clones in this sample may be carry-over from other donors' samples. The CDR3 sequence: CASRPLTGTAYEQYF. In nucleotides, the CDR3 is TGTGCCAGCAGGCCGCTTACCGGGACAGCCTACGAGCAGTACTTC.